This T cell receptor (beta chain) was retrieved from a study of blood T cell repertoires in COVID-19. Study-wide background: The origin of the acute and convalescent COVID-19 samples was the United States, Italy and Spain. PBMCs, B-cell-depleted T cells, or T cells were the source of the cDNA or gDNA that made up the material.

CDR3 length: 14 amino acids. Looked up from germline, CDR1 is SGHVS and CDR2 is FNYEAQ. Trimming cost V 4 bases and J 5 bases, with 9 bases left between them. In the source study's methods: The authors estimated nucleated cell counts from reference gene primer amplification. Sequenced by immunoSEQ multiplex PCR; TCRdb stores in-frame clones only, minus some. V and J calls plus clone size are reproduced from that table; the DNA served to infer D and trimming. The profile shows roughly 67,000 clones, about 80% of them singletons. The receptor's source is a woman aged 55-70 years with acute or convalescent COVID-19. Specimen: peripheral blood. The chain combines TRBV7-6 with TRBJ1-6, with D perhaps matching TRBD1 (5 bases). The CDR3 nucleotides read TGTGCCAGCAGCTCGACAGCTCATAATTCACCCCTCCACTTT. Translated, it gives CASSSTAHNSPLHF.